The rows below give T cell receptor beta chains drawn from one sample of a study of vaccination and CD4 T cells after COVID-19. TCRdb recomputed calls from the PCR reads with MiXCR, one row per CDR3 protein. The data show roughly 8,000 distinct CDR3 sequences, more than 35% seen once. No antigen has been identified for these receptors. The material sequenced was CD4+ T cells from blood, cultured in vitro. Receptors originate from a human donor in good health. Each CDR3 is given with its conserved first and last residue. D genes are given only for firm matches. Expanded clones get a size class; other rows say once, few or many, or leave the size out.

cdr3_aa: CASSLDSFGNEQFF
cdr3_nt: TGTGCCAGCAGCCTTGACAGCTTTGGCAATGAGCAGTTCTTC
clone_size: once
d_call: .
v_call: TRBV6-1
j_call: TRBJ2-1

cdr3_aa: CASSPDTYGYTF
cdr3_nt: TGTGCCAGCAGTCCTGACACGTATGGCTACACCTTC
clone_size: .
d_call: .
v_call: TRBV6-1
j_call: TRBJ1-2

cdr3_aa: CASSSGQVLETQYF
cdr3_nt: TGTGCCAGCTCTTCGGGGCAGGTGTTAGAGACCCAGTACTTC
clone_size: few
d_call: .
v_call: TRBV6-1
j_call: TRBJ2-5

cdr3_aa: CASSITAGAEGQPQHF
cdr3_nt: TGTGCCAGTAGTATAACGGCAGGGGCTGAAGGTCAGCCCCAGCATTTT
clone_size: few
d_call: .
v_call: TRBV19
j_call: TRBJ1-5

cdr3_aa: CASSQDRAKAFF
cdr3_nt: TGTGCCAGCAGCCAAGACAGGGCAAAGGCTTTCTTT
clone_size: .
d_call: .
v_call: TRBV14
j_call: TRBJ1-1

cdr3_aa: CASRKRLWEQYF
cdr3_nt: TGTGCCAGCAGGAAGAGGTTGTGGGAGCAGTACTTC
clone_size: .
d_call: .
v_call: TRBV6-1
j_call: TRBJ2-7

cdr3_aa: CSAAKGTVGNTIYF
cdr3_nt: TGCAGTGCTGCGAAAGGGACGGTTGGAAACACCATATATTTT
clone_size: .
d_call: .
v_call: TRBV20-1
j_call: TRBJ1-3

cdr3_aa: CASSDSGGLNTEAFF
cdr3_nt: TGCGCCAGCAGCGACTCAGGGGGACTGAACACTGAAGCTTTCTTT
clone_size: .
d_call: TRBD1
v_call: TRBV5-1
j_call: TRBJ1-1

cdr3_aa: CASNPTGPGTQYF
cdr3_nt: TGTGCCAGCAACCCAACAGGGCCCGGTACGCAGTATTTT
clone_size: few
d_call: .
v_call: TRBV14
j_call: TRBJ2-3

cdr3_aa: CASSSLPGQGTNIQYF
cdr3_nt: TGTGCCAGCAGCTCTTTACCGGGACAGGGTACAAACATTCAGTACTTC
clone_size: .
d_call: TRBD1
v_call: TRBV7-8
j_call: TRBJ2-4

cdr3_aa: CASSYSILADIYEQYF
cdr3_nt: TGTGCCAGCAGTTACTCGATTTTGGCAGACATTTACGAGCAGTACTTC
clone_size: few
d_call: .
v_call: TRBV6-5
j_call: TRBJ2-7

cdr3_aa: CASSKGQGAFF
cdr3_nt: TGTGCCAGCTCAAAGGGGCAGGGGGCTTTCTTT
clone_size: few
d_call: .
v_call: TRBV18
j_call: TRBJ1-1

cdr3_aa: CASSQGGTGAVEAFF
cdr3_nt: TGTGCCAGCAGCCAAGGAGGGACAGGGGCCGTTGAAGCTTTCTTT
clone_size: .
d_call: TRBD1
v_call: TRBV14
j_call: TRBJ1-1

cdr3_aa: CATSRGGSSYEQYF
cdr3_nt: TGTGCCACCAGCCGGGGTGGGAGCTCCTACGAGCAGTACTTC
clone_size: few
d_call: .
v_call: TRBV15
j_call: TRBJ2-7

cdr3_aa: CASSPPGINYEQYF
cdr3_nt: TGTGCCAGCAGCCCCCCCGGGATAAACTACGAGCAGTACTTC
clone_size: .
d_call: .
v_call: TRBV7-2
j_call: TRBJ2-7

cdr3_aa: CSAPILGQSATGANVLTF
cdr3_nt: TGCAGTGCTCCCATCTTGGGACAGTCGGCAACCGGGGCCAACGTCCTGACTTTC
clone_size: .
d_call: TRBD1
v_call: TRBV20-1
j_call: TRBJ2-6

cdr3_aa: CASSSGGTGSYEQYF
cdr3_nt: TGCGCCAGCAGCTCAGGGGGGACAGGGAGCTACGAGCAGTACTTC
clone_size: .
d_call: TRBD1
v_call: TRBV5-1
j_call: TRBJ2-7

cdr3_aa: CASSLGPINSPLHF
cdr3_nt: TGTGCCAGCAGTTTAGGGCCGATTAATTCACCCCTCCACTTT
clone_size: few
d_call: .
v_call: TRBV12-3/TRBV12-4
j_call: TRBJ1-6

cdr3_aa: CASSKGPTTDTQYF
cdr3_nt: TGCGCCAGCAGCAAGGGACCCACCACAGATACGCAGTATTTT
clone_size: .
d_call: .
v_call: TRBV5-1
j_call: TRBJ2-3

cdr3_aa: CASSFEGGVNTEAFF
cdr3_nt: TGTGCCAGCAGCTTCGAGGGGGGTGTTAACACTGAAGCTTTCTTT
clone_size: .
d_call: .
v_call: TRBV9
j_call: TRBJ1-1

cdr3_aa: CASSGGRGWTEAFF
cdr3_nt: TGTGCCAGCAGTGGTGGCAGGGGGTGGACTGAAGCTTTCTTT
clone_size: few
d_call: TRBD1
v_call: TRBV6-1
j_call: TRBJ1-1

cdr3_aa: CASSLGGGYTEAFF
cdr3_nt: TGTGCCAGCAGCTTAGGTGGGGGGTACACTGAAGCTTTCTTT
clone_size: .
d_call: .
v_call: TRBV7-2
j_call: TRBJ1-1

cdr3_aa: CSSNNRGEKLFF
cdr3_nt: TGCAGTTCAAATAATCGCGGTGAAAAACTGTTTTTT
clone_size: .
d_call: .
v_call: TRBV20-1
j_call: TRBJ1-4

cdr3_aa: CASSSETGTNQPQHF
cdr3_nt: TGTGCCAGCAGCTCTGAAACAGGGACGAATCAGCCCCAGCATTTT
clone_size: few
d_call: .
v_call: TRBV7-2
j_call: TRBJ1-5

cdr3_aa: CASRGGPWNSPLHF
cdr3_nt: TGTGCCAGCAGGGGGGGGCCCTGGAATTCACCCCTCCACTTT
clone_size: few
d_call: .
v_call: TRBV6-1
j_call: TRBJ1-6

cdr3_aa: CSASPSGNTDTQYF
cdr3_nt: TGCAGTGCTAGTCCTAGCGGAAACACAGATACGCAGTATTTT
clone_size: .
d_call: TRBD2
v_call: TRBV20-1
j_call: TRBJ2-3

cdr3_aa: CASTWTGSNQPQHF
cdr3_nt: TGTGCCAGCACCTGGACAGGGAGCAATCAGCCCCAGCATTTT
clone_size: once
d_call: TRBD1
v_call: TRBV12-3/TRBV12-4
j_call: TRBJ1-5

cdr3_aa: CASSDGGAADTQYF
cdr3_nt: TGTGCCAGCAGTGACGGGGGGGCCGCAGATACGCAGTATTTT
clone_size: .
d_call: .
v_call: TRBV6-4
j_call: TRBJ2-3

cdr3_aa: CASSIDRGEQYF
cdr3_nt: TGTGCCAGCAGTATCGACCGGGGAGAGCAGTACTTC
clone_size: .
d_call: .
v_call: TRBV28
j_call: TRBJ2-7

cdr3_aa: CASSFRTSGGVHEQFF
cdr3_nt: TGTGCCAGCAGTTTTAGGACTAGCGGGGGGGTACATGAGCAGTTCTTC
clone_size: medium-sized
d_call: TRBD2
v_call: TRBV27
j_call: TRBJ2-1

cdr3_aa: CASTQGGANVLTF
cdr3_nt: TGTGCCAGCACCCAAGGGGGGGCCAACGTCCTGACTTTC
clone_size: .
d_call: .
v_call: TRBV5-8
j_call: TRBJ2-6

cdr3_aa: CASSEARSGAPNYGYTF
cdr3_nt: TGTGCCAGCAGTGAAGCTAGGAGTGGGGCTCCTAACTATGGCTACACCTTC
clone_size: .
d_call: .
v_call: TRBV2
j_call: TRBJ1-2

cdr3_aa: CATSRGFYEPGNTIYF
cdr3_nt: TGTGCCACCAGCAGAGGATTTTATGAACCTGGAAACACCATATATTTT
clone_size: .
d_call: .
v_call: TRBV15
j_call: TRBJ1-3

cdr3_aa: CASSLGGFGEQYF
cdr3_nt: TGTGCCAGCAGTTTAGGGGGATTTGGTGAGCAGTACTTC
clone_size: .
d_call: .
v_call: TRBV12-3/TRBV12-4
j_call: TRBJ2-7

cdr3_aa: CASTTGANYGYTF
cdr3_nt: TGTGCCAGCACGACAGGAGCTAACTATGGCTACACCTTC
clone_size: .
d_call: .
v_call: TRBV6-1
j_call: TRBJ1-2

cdr3_aa: CSASGTPTDTQYF
cdr3_nt: TGCAGTGCTTCCGGGACCCCGACGGATACGCAGTATTTT
clone_size: few
d_call: .
v_call: TRBV20-1
j_call: TRBJ2-3

cdr3_aa: CAWDSSDSNSNQPQHF
cdr3_nt: TGTGCCTGGGATAGTTCCGACAGTAATAGCAATCAGCCCCAGCATTTT
clone_size: few
d_call: .
v_call: TRBV30
j_call: TRBJ1-5